The 23 T cell receptor beta chains below come from one sample, sequenced in a study of blood T cell repertoires in COVID-19. Generated by immunoSEQ multiplex PCR, the TCRdb table keeps only in-frame clones and is missing some. Of roughly 500,000 clones detected, approximately 83% appear once; the ten largest clones hold approximately 2.9%. The sample was peripheral blood. All receptors derive from a human donor in a cohort sampled during active COVID-19.

The count of this clone is one. The V and J genes are TRBV18 and TRBJ1-3; D is ambiguous. V was shortened by 2 bases and J by 0 bases, with 11 bases between the two germline ends. The CDR3 loop spans 16 amino acids. Germline loops: CDR1 KGHSH, CDR2 LQKENI. For the CDR3, the DNA is TGTGCCAGCTCACCATTTGACACTAGCTCTGGAAACACCATATATTTT. Protein: CASSPFDTSSGNTIYF.

The rearrangement joins TRBV6-6 to TRBJ2-1; the D is unclear. Trimming took 2 bases from V and 0 from J, leaving 5 bases between them. In germline, CDR1 is MNHNY, CDR2 SVGAGI (reference sequence). There are 14 residues in the CDR3. The CDR3 loop reads CASSYKSSYNEQFF. Written as DNA, the CDR3 is TGTGCCAGCAGTTACAAGAGCTCCTACAATGAGCAGTTCTTC.

The chain employs TRBV7-2 and TRBJ1-1; D is unresolved. CDR3 length: 15 amino acids. The V gene's germline CDR1 is SGHTA and CDR2 FQGNSA. Trimming stripped 1 base from V and 0 bases from J, with 9 bases between. Written as DNA, the CDR3 is TGTGCCAGCAGCTTAGAGAGGGCATTGAACACTGAAGCTTTCTTT. It translates to CASSLERALNTEAFF.

J is TRBJ2-7 and V is TRBV9, with 7 nucleotides matching TRBD1. The CDR3 spans 17 residues. CDR1 and CDR2 from the germline V gene are SGDLS and YYNGEE. V shed 2 bases, J shed 9 bases, and the junction held 20 bases outside the gene matches. Written as DNA, the CDR3 is TGTGCCAGCAGCGTTACCCCGACGACAGGGCAATCACGGGGGCAGTACTTC. Translation: CASSVTPTTGQSRGQYF. Together with reference TRBV9 and TRBJ2-7, the CDR3 gives the full variable domain: DSGVTQTPKHLITATGQRVTLRCSPRSGDLSVYWYQQSLDQGLQFLIQYYNGEERAKGNILERFSAQQFPDLHSELNLSSLELGDSALYFCASSVTPTTGQSRGQYFGPGTRLTVT.

The chain combines TRBV30 with TRBJ2-3, with D maybe TRBD2 (6 bases). V lost 3 bases to trimming and J lost 2 bases, with 21 bases between them. This CDR3 has 17 amino acids. Looked up from germline, CDR1 is GTSNPN and CDR2 is SVGIG (reference sequence). CDR3 sequence reads: CAWRGDEVAAITDTQYF. CDR3 nucleotides: TGTGCCTGGAGAGGGGACGAAGTAGCGGCAATCACAGATACGCAGTATTTT.

V gene TRBV6-5 combines with J gene TRBJ2-1; 9 bases map to TRBD2. In germline, CDR1 is MNHEY, CDR2 SVGAGI. Trimming took 4 bases from V and 9 from J; bases not matched to a gene: 10. This CDR3 contains 15 residues. CDR3 sequence: CASSSSGVRASEQFF. The CDR3 region has the DNA TGTGCCAGCAGTTCTAGCGGGGTCCGGGCGAGTGAGCAGTTCTTC.

This chain joins TRBV19 and TRBJ2-1; tentative D call: TRBD2 (6 bases). V lost 7 bases, J lost 1 base, and 17 bases lay in between. The CDR3 runs to 16 residues. Germline-derived CDR1 and CDR2 are LNHDA and SQIVND (reference sequence). CDR3 coding DNA: TGTGCCAGTACCCCACGGGACTTTTTATCCTACAATGAGCAGTTCTTC. It translates to CASTPRDFLSYNEQFF.

The V call is TRBV6-2 or TRBV6-3, the J call TRBJ2-1, with 7 positions matching TRBD2. The V gene end was trimmed by 5 bases and the J gene end by 2 bases; junction bases not matched to a gene: 6. The germline CDR1 and CDR2 sequences are MNHEY and SVGEGT. The CDR3 is 15 residues long. The CDR3 reads CASSTPSGPYNEQFF. In DNA, the CDR3 is TGTGCCAGCAGTACCCCTAGCGGCCCCTACAATGAGCAGTTCTTC.

This chain connects TRBV19 to TRBJ2-3, with 7 nucleotides matching TRBD1. With V trimmed by 4 bases and J by 6 bases, 7 bases remained unmatched. Per germline, CDR1 LNHDA and CDR2 SQIVND (reference sequence). The CDR3 totals 14 residues. CDR3 region: CASSRLTGDDTQYF. DNA for the CDR3: TGTGCCAGTAGTAGACTAACAGGGGACGATACGCAGTATTTT.

The sample holds one count of this clone. The chain has TRBV10-2 and TRBJ2-7, with D possibly being TRBD2 (6 bases). This CDR3 is built from 12 residues. Germline CDR1 reads WSHSY; CDR2 reads SAAADI. V was cut by 9 bases and J by 3 bases, with 12 bases left in between. The CDR3 reads CASYGTDYEQYF. The CDR3 coding sequence is TGCGCCAGTTACGGGACTGACTACGAGCAGTACTTC.

The chain carries TRBV7-6 and TRBJ2-1, with 8 bases matching TRBD2. Germline V gene sequence: CDR1 SGHVS, CDR2 FNYEAQ. This CDR3 is 15 amino acids long. Unmatched junction bases numbered 4, after V lost 5 bases and J lost 1 base. The CDR3 nucleotides are TGTGCCAGCAGCGCCTCTAGCGGGTCCTACAATGAGCAGTTCTTC. Translated, it gives CASSASSGSYNEQFF.

This clone appeared once. The rearrangement uses TRBV4-2 and TRBJ2-1; 16 nucleotides agree with TRBD2. The CDR3 totals 17 residues. CDR1 and CDR2 from the germline V gene are LGHNA and YNFKEQ. V shed 8 bases and J 5 bases; nucleotides not matched to a gene: 9. The CDR3, as DNA: TGTGCCAGCCGAGATCCGGGACTAGCGGGAGGGGACAATGAGCAGTTCTTC. This gives the protein CASRDPGLAGGDNEQFF.

The chain recombines TRBV2 with TRBJ2-7; tentative D call: TRBD1 (6 bases). The CDR3 totals 14 residues. V was clipped by 9 bases and J by 0 bases, with 15 bases between them. CDR1 and CDR2 from the germline V gene are SNHLY and FYNNEI. CDR3 sequence reads: CASSDRRSSYEQYF. The CDR3 DNA reads TGTGCCAGTTCCGACAGGCGGAGCTCCTACGAGCAGTACTTC.

The rearrangement links TRBV19 to TRBJ2-1; maybe TRBD1 (5 bases). There are 17 residues in the CDR3. Between the trimmed V and J ends, which lost 0 bases and 5 bases, there was a span of 17 bases. Germline V gene data show CDR1 as LNHDA and CDR2 as SQIVND (reference sequence). DNA of the CDR3: TGTGCCAGTAGTATAGATTCTGCTAGGGGAATTCACAATGAGCAGTTCTTC. Amino acid sequence: CASSIDSARGIHNEQFF. The whole variable domain, remainder taken from reference TRBV19 and TRBJ2-1, is DGGITQSPKYLFRKEGQNVTLSCEQNLNHDAMYWYRQDPGQGLRLIYYSQIVNDFQKGDIAEGYSVSREKKESFPLTVTSAQKNPTAFYLCASSIDSARGIHNEQFFGPGTRLTVL.

V gene TRBV19 combines with J gene TRBJ1-6; 9 nucleotides match TRBD1. V was pared by 3 bases and J by 10 bases, with 10 bases of the junction left unmatched. CDR1 LNHDA and CDR2 SQIVND come from the germline V gene (reference sequence). The CDR3 runs 16 residues. CDR3 amino acids: CASSIPTGQGISPLHF. The DNA for the CDR3 is TGTGCCAGTAGTATCCCTACTGGACAGGGGATATCACCCCTCCACTTT.

The chain has TRBV9 and TRBJ1-6, with 7 bases lining up with TRBD1. The germline V gene has CDR1 SGDLS and CDR2 YYNGEE. This CDR3 has 15 residues. V lost 3 bases, J lost 5 bases, and 5 bases stayed unmatched. Here the CDR3 DNA reads TGTGCCAGCAGCGGCACGGGACAGCATAATTCACCCCTCCACTTT. It yields the protein CASSGTGQHNSPLHF.

This clone was recorded once. The V gene is TRBV7-9, the J gene TRBJ2-7; no clear D. V was clipped by 3 bases and J by 3 bases, with 12 bases between them. CDR1 and CDR2 from the germline V gene are SEHNR and FQNEAQ (reference sequence). CDR3 length: 14 amino acids. As DNA, the CDR3 is TGTGCCAGCAGCTTCATAGGCGGAGACTACGAGCAGTACTTC. The encoded protein is CASSFIGGDYEQYF.

The V call is TRBV5-4, the J call TRBJ2-1, with D uncertain. Between the trimmed V and J ends, which lost 1 base and 4 bases, there was a span of 12 bases. The length of the CDR3 is 15 residues. CDR1 and CDR2 from the germline V gene are SGHNT and YYREEE (reference sequence). CDR3 in DNA: TGTGCCAGCAGCTTGAATCGATACGGTTACAATGAGCAGTTCTTC. It specifies CASSLNRYGYNEQFF.

Of note for this clone: One junction end does not reproduce the germline sequence, and a read error may be involved. The chain recombines TRBV10-2 with TRBJ1-2, with a possible D match to TRBD1 (5 bases). Germline V gene lookup returns CDR1 WSHSY and CDR2 SAAADI. This CDR3 is 8 amino acids long. For the CDR3, the DNA is TGCGCCAGGGACAAAAGGCGCTTC. This translates into CARDKRRF.

This clone came up once. The V call is TRBV11-3, the J call TRBJ1-1; D remains unclear. Germline V gene lookup returns CDR1 SGHNT and CDR2 YENEEA. This CDR3 is 14 amino acids long. Trimming removed 1 base at V and 4 bases at J, with 10 bases between. CDR3 DNA: TGTGCCAGCAGCTTAGTGGGGAGGACCACTGAAGCTTTCTTT. This encodes CASSLVGRTTEAFF.

CDR3 region: CATRPGGPGTGYYEQYF. The CDR3 region has the DNA TGCGCCACCCGCCCCGGGGGTCCCGGGACAGGGTACTACGAGCAGTACTTC. V is TRBV5-1 and J is TRBJ2-7; 9 bases map to TRBD1. This CDR3 spans 17 amino acids. Trimming cost V 9 bases and J 3 bases; bases outside gene matches: 19. CDR1 and CDR2 (germline): SGHRS, YFSETQ.

The gene calls are TRBV6-1 and TRBJ2-7; the match to TRBD1 covers 7 bases. CDR3 size: 18 residues. Germline trimming cut 4 bases from V and 4 bases from J; bases unmatched to any gene: 19. Germline V gene lookup returns CDR1 MNHNS and CDR2 SASEGT. CDR3: CASSVPSNRDRFSYEQYF. CDR3 DNA sequence: TGTGCCAGCAGTGTCCCCTCGAACCGGGACAGATTTTCTTACGAGCAGTACTTC.

CDR3 coding DNA: TGTGCCAGCAGCCCTCTCGGTAACAATGAGCAGTTCTTC. This sequence encodes CASSPLGNNEQFF. The rearrangement uses TRBV9 and TRBJ2-1; D is undetermined. Germline-derived CDR1 and CDR2 are SGDLS and YYNGEE. The CDR3 contains 13 residues. V lost 4 bases to trimming and J lost 5 bases, with 10 bases between them.